The 27 T cell receptor beta chains reported below all come from one sample, sequenced in a study of spatial heterogeneity in lung cancer. As to time point: blood at routine non-recurrence follow-up after resection. Researchers sequenced whole RNA taken from tumor, nontumor lung or frozen PBMC without sorting. TCRdb re-called the 5' RACE reads with MiXCR, one entry per CDR3 protein. The profile shows around 110,000 distinct CDR3 sequences, 10% to 15% of them singletons. The material was PBMCs, obtained at follow-up. Receptor source: a male donor with early-stage non-small cell lung cancer.

This clonotype was observed many times. The chain has TRBV7-2 and TRBJ2-3; D possibly matches TRBD1 or TRBD2 (6 bases each). Trimming stripped 4 bases from V and 5 bases from J, with 28 bases between. The CDR3 has 19 amino acids. CDR1 and CDR2 (germline): SGHTA, FQGNSA. The CDR3 region has the DNA TGTGCCAGCAGCTCCCCAGGAGGTGGGGGGCCGGCCGCGAGAGATACGCAGTATTTT. Amino acids: CASSSPGGGGPAARDTQYF.

The genes are TRBV3-1 and TRBJ2-3; TRBD2 matches at 10 bases. Germline trimming cut 2 bases from V and 1 base from J; bases unmatched to any gene: 3. The CDR3 contains 16 residues. CDR1 and CDR2 from the germline V gene are LGHDT and YNNKEL (reference sequence). The CDR3 sequence: CASSQPGTSGTDTQYF. In DNA form, the CDR3 reads TGTGCCAGCAGCCAACCCGGGACTAGCGGCACAGATACGCAGTATTTT.

This clonotype was observed a handful of times. The CDR3 sequence: CASTPALANTEAFF. The CDR3 DNA is TGTGCCAGCACCCCAGCCTTGGCCAACACTGAAGCTTTCTTT. The V gene is TRBV6-5, the J gene TRBJ1-1; D uncertain. Germline V CDR1 and CDR2: MNHEY, SVGAGI. Deletions cut 7 bases from V and 2 bases from J, with 14 bases between. The CDR3 has 14 residues.

This clonotype was counted at least ten times. The rearrangement links TRBV12-3 or TRBV12-4 to TRBJ2-3; D may be TRBD2 (7 bases). The CDR3 has 16 amino acids. Trimming stripped 5 bases from V and 1 base from J, with 16 bases between. CDR3 protein: CASSPPGRGRTDTQYF. The CDR3 DNA follows: TGTGCCAGCAGTCCCCCAGGGCGGGGGCGCACAGATACGCAGTATTTT.

The chain has TRBV29-1 and TRBJ2-3, with D perhaps TRBD1 (7 bases). The V end lost 6 bases, the J end lost 7 bases, and 17 bases lay between the germline ends. This CDR3 comprises 13 residues. Germline V gene sequence: CDR1 SQVTM, CDR2 ANQGSEA. CDR3 sequence: CSVARQGGNTQYF. The CDR3, as DNA: TGCAGCGTCGCCCGACAGGGAGGAAATACGCAGTATTTT.

This clonotype is medium-sized (0.01 to 0.1%). The rearrangement uses TRBV7-8 and TRBJ2-7, with D possibly being TRBD2 (6 bases). CDR1 is SGHVS and CDR2 is FQNEAQ in the germline V gene. The ends were cut back, 5 bases at V and 1 base at J, with 15 bases in the middle. This CDR3 spans 15 amino acids. The CDR3 region is CASSQSAGLSYEQYF. As DNA, the CDR3 is TGTGCCAGCAGCCAGAGTGCGGGGCTTTCCTACGAGCAGTACTTC.

This clonotype was counted ten times or more. This rearrangement joins TRBV28 to TRBJ2-1; 10 bases align to TRBD2. J gave up 4 bases and V 8 bases, and 5 bases lay outside the gene matches. Germline CDR1 reads MDHEN; CDR2 reads SYDVKM. The length of the CDR3 is 14 residues. Here the CDR3 DNA reads TGTGCCAGCGGGAGCGGGGGGGCGTACAATGAGCAGTTCTTC. Protein sequence: CASGSGGAYNEQFF.

The chain is built from TRBV5-1 and TRBJ1-4; TRBD1 might be the D (5 bases). CDR3 size: 15 residues. Trimming pared 4 bases from V and 4 bases from J, leaving 14 bases between. The germline V gene has CDR1 SGHRS and CDR2 YFSETQ. Here the CDR3 DNA reads TGCGCCAGCAGCCCGGGTAGACAGTTTAATGAAAAACTGTTTTTT. Amino acid sequence: CASSPGRQFNEKLFF.

The chain couples TRBV20-1 to TRBJ2-2, with a possible D match to TRBD1 (5 bases). The CDR3 contains 12 residues. Germline V CDR1 and CDR2: DFQATT, SNEGSKA (reference sequence). The V end was cut by 7 bases, the J end by 4 bases, with 10 bases between. The CDR3 sequence: CSGLTGTGELFF. As DNA, the CDR3 is TGCAGTGGTCTAACAGGCACCGGGGAGCTGTTTTTT.

This clonotype was detected ten times or more. V usage is TRBV2 and J usage is TRBJ2-2; perhaps TRBD2 as D (5 bases). The V and J ends lost 4 bases and 0 bases respectively, with 12 bases between them. The CDR3 extends over 16 amino acids. Per germline, CDR1 SNHLY and CDR2 FYNNEI. The CDR3 DNA is TGTGCCAGCAGTGCGTTGCGGGCAGCGAACACCGGGGAGCTGTTTTTT. This translates into CASSALRAANTGELFF.

This clonotype showed up just a few times. This chain links TRBV10-3 with TRBJ2-7; no clear D. Germline CDR1 and CDR2: ENHRY and SYGVKD. The CDR3 has 8 amino acids. V was clipped by 11 bases and J by 5 bases, with 4 bases between them. The CDR3 here is CAYNEQYF. The DNA for the CDR3 is TGTGCCTACAACGAGCAGTACTTC.

This rearrangement joins TRBV3-1 to TRBJ2-1, with TRBD2 as a possible D gene (6 bases). The CDR3 runs 12 residues. CDR1 is LGHDT and CDR2 is YNNKEL in the germline V gene (reference sequence). Trimming took off 3 bases at V and 10 bases at J, with 10 bases between the two ends. The DNA for the CDR3 is TGTGCCAGCAGCCAGTACCTAGCGGAGCAGTTCTTC. This encodes CASSQYLAEQFF.

This chain joins TRBV20-1 and TRBJ1-1; D is ambiguous. V lost 1 base and J 0 bases, leaving 9 bases between the germline ends. Germline CDR1 DFQATT, CDR2 SNEGSKA (reference sequence). The CDR3 is made up of 14 amino acids. CDR3 residues: CSARVAGLNTEAFF. In DNA form, the CDR3 reads TGCAGTGCTAGAGTGGCCGGCCTGAACACTGAAGCTTTCTTT.

This clonotype was observed at least ten times. The rearrangement uses TRBV20-1 and TRBJ1-2, with a possible D match to TRBD1 (5 bases). V dropped 7 bases and J dropped 2 bases, with 8 bases sitting between them. Germline CDR1 reads DFQATT; CDR2 reads SNEGSKA (reference sequence). This CDR3 is built from 11 residues. The CDR3: CSVQENYGYTF. The CDR3 DNA sequence: TGCAGTGTACAGGAGAACTATGGCTACACCTTC.

There are many counts of this clonotype. V and J are TRBV10-3 and TRBJ1-1; D gene uncertain. V was trimmed by 0 bases and J by 4 bases, leaving 0 bases between them. The CDR3 contains 11 residues. Germline CDR1 reads ENHRY; CDR2 reads SYGVKD. In DNA, the CDR3 is TGTGCCATCAGTGAGTCCACTGAAGCTTTCTTT. It is translated as CAISESTEAFF.

This chain connects TRBV12-3 or TRBV12-4 to TRBJ1-1; D is perhaps TRBD1 (5 bases). Trimming removed 10 bases from V and 5 bases from J, with 17 bases in between. CDR3 length equals 13 residues. This chain's CDR3 is CAIRWGGGTEAFF. DNA of the CDR3: TGTGCCATCCGATGGGGGGGAGGAACTGAAGCTTTCTTT.

To note about this clonotype: Mismatch with germline at one junction end may stem from a read error. This rearrangement joins TRBV20-1 to TRBJ2-3; no reliable D call. Germline V gene lookup returns CDR1 DFQATT and CDR2 SNEGSKA (reference sequence). The CDR3 covers 14 residues. The chain's CDR3 is CSARASSGTDAQYF. CDR3 coding DNA: TGCAGTGCTAGAGCGAGCTCCGGCACAGATGCGCAGTATTTT.

This clonotype appeared many times. The chain combines TRBV24-1 with TRBJ2-5, with D tentatively TRBD2 (7 bases). This CDR3 is built from 15 residues. Germline V gene data show CDR1 as KGHDR and CDR2 as SFDVKD. Trimming removed 3 bases from V and 5 bases from J, with 15 bases in between. CDR3 DNA: TGTGCCACCAGTGATCCTCTACAGGGAGGGGAGACCCAGTACTTC. Amino acids: CATSDPLQGGETQYF.

The CDR3 loop reads CASSFYSTDTQYF. The CDR3 region has the DNA TGTGCCAGCAGTTTTTACAGCACAGATACGCAGTATTTT. The genes are TRBV28 and TRBJ2-3; D is unresolved. CDR3 length equals 13 residues. The germline gives CDR1 MDHEN, CDR2 SYDVKM. Trimming took 3 bases from V and 0 from J, leaving 4 bases between them. The variable domain in full, with the rest retrieved from reference TRBV28 and TRBJ2-3, is DVKVTQSSRYLVKRTGEKVFLECVQDMDHENMFWYRQDPGLGLRLIYFSYDVKMKEKGDIPEGYSVSREKKERFSLILESASTNQTSMYLCASSFYSTDTQYFGPGTRLTVL.

This sequence joins TRBV27 and TRBJ2-3, with D perhaps given as TRBD1 or TRBD2 (5 bases each). Germline loops: CDR1 MNHEY, CDR2 SMNVEV (reference sequence). The length of the CDR3 is 15 residues. Trimming took off 6 bases at V and 0 bases at J, with 13 bases between the two ends. CDR3 region: CASSPMGVSTDTQYF. The CDR3 bases are TGTGCCAGCAGCCCAATGGGGGTAAGCACAGATACGCAGTATTTT.

This clonotype occurred a few times. The chain combines TRBV11-2 with TRBJ2-7; D not certain. The CDR3 extends over 14 amino acids. The V gene lost 2 bases and the J gene lost 0 bases, with 8 bases spanning the gap. Germline CDR1 and CDR2: SGHAT and FQNNGV. The CDR3 loop reads CASSLQLASYEQYF. CDR3 bases: TGTGCCAGCAGCTTACAGCTGGCCTCCTACGAGCAGTACTTC.

There are many counts of this clonotype. The chain employs TRBV7-3 and TRBJ2-1; 11 nucleotides agree with TRBD1. The CDR3 contains 16 residues. The junction had 11 bases not matched to a gene; V was cut back by 5 bases and J by 8 bases. The V gene's germline CDR1 is SGHTA and CDR2 FQGTGA. The chain's CDR3 is CASSPTLGQGADEQFF. As DNA, the CDR3 is TGTGCCAGCAGCCCAACCCTAGGACAGGGGGCTGATGAGCAGTTCTTC.

The chain uses TRBV27 and TRBJ1-4; 9 bases match TRBD1. Germline CDR1 and CDR2: MNHEY and SMNVEV (reference sequence). J gave up 8 bases and V 5 bases, and 15 bases lay outside the gene matches. This CDR3 is 17 amino acids long. CDR3 loop: CASSIRSPGQGGEKLFF. The DNA of the CDR3 is TGTGCCAGCAGTATCAGATCCCCGGGACAGGGCGGGGAAAAACTGTTTTTT.

This chain links TRBV3-1 with TRBJ2-6; no clear D gene. The germline CDR1 and CDR2 sequences are LGHDT and YNNKEL (reference sequence). Trimming stripped 8 bases from V and 4 bases from J, with 9 bases between. The CDR3 consists of 13 residues. The CDR3: CASLQAGANVLTF. In DNA form, the CDR3 reads TGTGCCAGCCTCCAAGCGGGGGCCAACGTCCTGACTTTC.

In this sample, this clonotype turned up a few times. The V gene is TRBV20-1, the J gene TRBJ2-6; no definite D call. From germline, CDR1 is DFQATT and CDR2 SNEGSKA (reference sequence). V lost 1 base and J 0 bases, leaving 13 bases between the germline ends. The CDR3 runs to 17 residues. CDR3 region: CSARADTKSSGANVLTF. DNA for the CDR3: TGCAGTGCTAGAGCAGATACCAAAAGCTCTGGGGCCAACGTCCTGACTTTC.

On this clonotype: A read error may produce the germline difference seen at one junction end. The chain uses TRBV7-7 and TRBJ2-2, with D unresolved. CDR1 SSHAT and CDR2 FNYEAQ come from the germline V gene (reference sequence). The CDR3 covers 14 residues. The CDR3 loop is CASSLELYTGELFF. In DNA, the CDR3 is TGTGCTAGCAGCTTAGAACTGTACACCGGGGAGCTGTTTTTT.

This sequence joins TRBV11-2 and TRBJ1-1; D is undetermined. The CDR3 runs 13 residues. V shed 6 bases and J shed 5 bases, with 13 bases lying between them. The V gene's germline CDR1 is SGHAT and CDR2 FQNNGV. This chain's CDR3 is CASRWGEGTEAFF. CDR3 nucleotides: TGTGCCAGCAGGTGGGGAGAAGGAACTGAAGCTTTCTTT.